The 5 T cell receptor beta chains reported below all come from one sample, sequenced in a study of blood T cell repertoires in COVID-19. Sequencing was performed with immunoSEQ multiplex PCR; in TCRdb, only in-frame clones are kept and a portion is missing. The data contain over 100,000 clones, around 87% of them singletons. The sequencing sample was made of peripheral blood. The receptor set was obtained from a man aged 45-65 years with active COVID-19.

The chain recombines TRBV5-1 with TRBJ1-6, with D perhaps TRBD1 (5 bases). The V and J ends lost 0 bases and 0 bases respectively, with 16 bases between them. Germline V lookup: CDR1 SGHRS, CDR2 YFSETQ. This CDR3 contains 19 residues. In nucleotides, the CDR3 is TGCGCCAGCAGCTTGGGGGGCTCTTCAAGAGGCTCCTATAATTCACCCCTCCACTTT. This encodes CASSLGGSSRGSYNSPLHF. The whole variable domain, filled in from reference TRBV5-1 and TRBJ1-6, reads KAGVTQTPRYLIKTRGQQVTLSCSPISGHRSVSWYQQTPGQGLQFLFEYFSETQRNKGNFPGRFSGRQFSNSRSEMNVSTLELGDSALYLCASSLGGSSRGSYNSPLHFGNGTRLTVT.

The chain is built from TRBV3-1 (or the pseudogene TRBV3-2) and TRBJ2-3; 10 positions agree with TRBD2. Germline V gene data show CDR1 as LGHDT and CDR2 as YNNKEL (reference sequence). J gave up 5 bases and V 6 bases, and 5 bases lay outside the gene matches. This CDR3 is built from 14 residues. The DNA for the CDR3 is TGTGCCAGCAGAAAGCGGGGGGGCCAAGATACGCAGTATTTT. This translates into CASRKRGGQDTQYF.

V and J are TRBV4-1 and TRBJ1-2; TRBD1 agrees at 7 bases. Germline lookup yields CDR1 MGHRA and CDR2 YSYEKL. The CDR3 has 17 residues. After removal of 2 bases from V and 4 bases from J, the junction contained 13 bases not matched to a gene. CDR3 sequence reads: CASSQPTQTGPLYGYTF. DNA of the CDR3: TGCGCCAGCAGCCAACCCACCCAGACAGGGCCTCTCTATGGCTACACCTTC.

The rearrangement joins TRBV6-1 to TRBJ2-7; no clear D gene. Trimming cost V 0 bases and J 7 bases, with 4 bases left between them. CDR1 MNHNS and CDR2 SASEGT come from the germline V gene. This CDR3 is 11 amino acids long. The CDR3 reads CASSEAREQYF. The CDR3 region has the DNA TGTGCCAGCAGTGAAGCGCGGGAGCAGTACTTC.

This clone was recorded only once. CDR3 sequence (DNA): TGTGCCAGCAACCAAGGGGGACAGCGATATTCACCCCTCCACTTT. This translates into CASNQGGQRYSPLHF. This sequence joins TRBV27 and TRBJ1-6; TRBD1 agrees at 7 bases. The CDR3 runs to 15 residues. The trim removed 7 bases at V and 8 bases at J, leaving 11 bases unmatched. Germline values: CDR1 MNHEY, CDR2 SMNVEV (reference sequence).